A selection of T cell receptor beta chains follows, all from one sample in a study of T cells in Graves' hyperthyroidism and ophthalmopathy. TCRdb reanalysed the multiplex PCR reads using MiXCR and keeps one entry per CDR3 protein. The data contain roughly 630,000 distinct CDR3 sequences, 15% to 17% of them seen just once; the ten biggest clones take up about 7%. Sequencing was performed on blood. The receptors were gathered from a young woman with Graves' hyperthyroidism. Each CDR3 is given with its conserved first and last residue. The D gene is left open where the match is weak. Size is stated for part of the rows, as once, few or many counts, or as a class when the clone is expanded.

clone size	V gene	J gene	D gene	CDR3 length	CDR3 DNA	CDR3 protein
many	TRBV18	TRBJ1-2	.	14	TGTGCCAGCTCCCCCACCGCCTCGTTCCAGGGCTACACCTTC	CASSPTASFQGYTF
many	TRBV5-1	TRBJ2-1	TRBD1	15	TGCGCCAGCAGCTTGATGCAGGGGGCATTCTATGAGCAGTTCTTC	CASSLMQGAFYEQFF
many	TRBV5-1	TRBJ2-7	.	13	TGCGCCAGCAGCTTGGGACAGAACTACGAGCAGTACTTC	CASSLGQNYEQYF
many	TRBV2	TRBJ2-7	TRBD2	16	TGTGCCAGCAGGGGCCGTTTCGGACTAGCAGCCTACGAGCAGTACTTC	CASRGRFGLAAYEQYF
few	TRBV7-9	TRBJ2-7	TRBD2	16	TGTGCCAGCAGCGGATCGACTAGCGGGGACTCCTACGAGCAGTACTTC	CASSGSTSGDSYEQYF
many	TRBV20-1	TRBJ2-5	.	15	TGCAGTGCTAGAGATTTGAGGGGGACGGTGGAGACCCAGTACTTC	CSARDLRGTVETQYF
few	TRBV2	TRBJ1-1	.	12	TGTGCCGGCAGGGAATCTAACGCTGAAGCTTTCTTT	CAGRESNAEAFF
.	TRBV5-6	TRBJ2-7	.	15	TGTGCCAGCAGTGCCGGGACACTGAACGCCTACGAGCAGTACTTC	CASSAGTLNAYEQYF
few	TRBV19	TRBJ1-5	TRBD1	16	TGTGCCAGTAGTGTCCTTCAGGGGGCGTTTGGTCAGCCCCAGCATTTT	CASSVLQGAFGQPQHF
many	TRBV27	TRBJ2-7	TRBD1	17	TGTGCCAGCGGGGGGACAGGGAGGTCCTTAACCACGTACGAGCAGTACTTC	CASGGTGRSLTTYEQYF
few	TRBV20-1	TRBJ2-7	.	13	TGCAGTGCTAGACAGGCGCCCTCCTACGAGCAGTACTTC	CSARQAPSYEQYF
.	TRBV15	TRBJ2-3	.	14	TGTGCCACCAGCAGAGACCGAATGAAAGATACGCAGTATTTT	CATSRDRMKDTQYF
many	TRBV30	TRBJ2-7	.	13	TGTGCCTGGAGTATGGGGGAGATGCACGAGCAGTACTTC	CAWSMGEMHEQYF
many	TRBV12-3/TRBV12-4	TRBJ2-5	.	14	TGTGCCAGCAGTACGGGACTTATGGGGGAGACCCAGTACTTC	CASSTGLMGETQYF
many	TRBV3-1	TRBJ2-1	TRBD2	16	TGTGCCAGCAGCCAAAGCGGGAGGGCCATATACAATGAGCAGTTCTTC	CASSQSGRAIYNEQFF
.	TRBV2	TRBJ2-2	.	14	TGTGCCAGTCTGGAGGGGGAGAACACCGGGGAGCTGTTTTTT	CASLEGENTGELFF
many	TRBV28	TRBJ1-2	TRBD1	14	TGTGCCAGCAGACGGACAGGGGGCACCTATGGCTACACCTTC	CASRRTGGTYGYTF
many	TRBV5-1	TRBJ2-7	.	16	TGCGCCAGCAGCTTGGAATATCGAGGGCCTGGGGACGAGCAGTACTTC	CASSLEYRGPGDEQYF
few	TRBV25-1	TRBJ2-3	.	13	TGTGCCAGCAGTGAATGGGACCCAGATACGCAGTATTTT	CASSEWDPDTQYF
many	TRBV20-1	TRBJ2-5	.	13	TGCAGTGTAGGAGTCGGACCCCAAGAGACCCAGTACTTC	CSVGVGPQETQYF
many	TRBV28	TRBJ2-4	.	15	TGTGCCAGCAGTCCCTCCCAGGTGACCAAAAACATTCAGTACTTC	CASSPSQVTKNIQYF